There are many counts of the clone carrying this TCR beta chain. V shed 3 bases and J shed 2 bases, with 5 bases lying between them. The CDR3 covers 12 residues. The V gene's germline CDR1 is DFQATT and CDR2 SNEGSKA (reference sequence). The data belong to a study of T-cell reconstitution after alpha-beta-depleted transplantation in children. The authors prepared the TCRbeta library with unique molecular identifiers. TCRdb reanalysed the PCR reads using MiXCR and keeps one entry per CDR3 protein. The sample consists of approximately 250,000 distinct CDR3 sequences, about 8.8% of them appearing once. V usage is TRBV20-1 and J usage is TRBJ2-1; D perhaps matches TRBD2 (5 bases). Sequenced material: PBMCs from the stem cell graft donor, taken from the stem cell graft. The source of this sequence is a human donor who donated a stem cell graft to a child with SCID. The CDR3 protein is CSASGAYNEQFF. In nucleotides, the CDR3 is TGCAGTGCTAGCGGGGCCTACAATGAGCAGTTCTTC.